This TCR beta chain is drawn from a study of blood T cell repertoires in COVID-19. On the study more broadly: Both acute and convalescent COVID-19 samples were obtained from the United States, Italy and Spain. The cDNA or gDNA used as material had been derived from T cells, B-cell-depleted T cells, or PBMCs.

Participant ages covered about 18 to 100 years across about two dozen US areas. Germline assignment: CDR1 SEHNR and CDR2 FQNEAQ (reference sequence). V was clipped by 8 bases and J by 0 bases, with 8 bases between them. This CDR3 spans 14 amino acids. In the authors' methods: How many nucleated cells were present was estimated from reference gene primer amplification. Sequencing was performed with immunoSEQ multiplex PCR; in TCRdb, only in-frame clones are kept and a portion is missing. V and J calls and clone size are as listed in that table; D and trimming were resolved from the DNA. The sample holds 350,000 to 500,000 clones; 88% are singletons and the top ten take 1.4% to 1.5%.

The V gene is TRBV7-9, the J gene TRBJ2-6, with D possibly matching TRBD1 (6 bases). The sequence was obtained from a woman aged 18-30 years who had been exposed to COVID-19. The sequenced sample consisted of PBMCs or T cells enriched from blood (not recorded which). The CDR3 DNA reads TGTGCCAGCCGAGGGGGCTCTGGGGCCAACGTCCTGACTTTC. Translated: CASRGGSGANVLTF.